This TCR beta chain is drawn from a study of T cells in Graves' hyperthyroidism and ophthalmopathy. Study-wide results and caveats: Ophthalmopathy onset followed model prediction by a median about seven months.

This clonotype has at least ten counts. Antigen: not known. RNA transcripts provided the source from which TCR beta CDR3 regions were amplified. Using the HTBI primer set, a first-round RT-PCR was run on the TCR CDR3. Each CDR3 protein is one row after TCRdb ran MiXCR on the multiplex PCR reads. Of around 800,000 distinct CDR3 sequences in the sample, more than 30% were seen once. Losses at the gene ends were 4 bases for V and 5 bases for J; bases not matched to a gene: 11. The CDR3 sequence is 15 residues long. Germline V gene lookup returns CDR1 SQVTM and CDR2 ANQGSEA. The sample was blood. The clonotype comes from a man between 18 and 29 years old with Graves' hyperthyroidism. The V call is TRBV29-1, the J call TRBJ2-5; 9 nucleotides match TRBD2. CDR3 sequence reads: CSVVLAGSGAETQYF. As DNA, the CDR3 is TGCAGCGTTGTCCTAGCGGGATCGGGGGCGGAGACCCAGTACTTC.